This TCR beta chain was observed in a study of T cell changes during pregnancy in multiple sclerosis. This CDR3 spans 14 amino acids. V shed 5 bases, J shed 5 bases, and the junction held 5 bases outside the gene matches. The germline V gene encodes CDR1 SGHRS and CDR2 YFSETQ. Some clones are missing from TCRdb's copy, which holds only in-frame ones; the method was immunoSEQ multiplex PCR. The sample contains about 68,000 clones, approximately 90% of which appear only once. Material: peripheral blood, obtained in the third trimester of pregnancy. The chain recombines TRBV5-1 with TRBJ2-1, with 9 positions matching TRBD2. The receptor was isolated from a female donor with multiple sclerosis, enrolled in a pregnancy study. In nucleotides, the CDR3 is TGCGCCAGCAGAATGACTAGCGGAAACAATGAGCAGTTCTTC. Its translation: CASRMTSGNNEQFF.